This passage covers 27 T cell receptor beta chains from one sample sequenced in a study of T cells in Graves' hyperthyroidism and ophthalmopathy. Amplification targeted TCR beta CDR3 regions from RNA transcripts. HTBI primers were used for first-round RT-PCR of the TCR CDR3. A single record per CDR3 protein comes from TCRdb applying MiXCR to the multiplex PCR reads. Found here are nearly 600,000 distinct CDR3 sequences, approximately 13% of them singletons; the top ten hold 5.8%. Material for sequencing was blood. The receptors were gathered from a woman aged 30 to 39 with Graves' hyperthyroidism that later progressed to Graves' ophthalmopathy.

The chain joins TRBV18 to TRBJ1-2, with a possible D match to TRBD1 (6 bases). V shed 3 bases and J shed 0 bases, with 17 bases lying between them. This CDR3 comprises 17 residues. Germline assignment: CDR1 KGHSH and CDR2 LQKENI. CDR3 sequence (DNA): TGTGCCAGCTCACCGGAGAACAGGGCCCGAACTAACTATGGCTACACCTTC. Translated: CASSPENRARTNYGYTF. Full variable domain (outside the CDR3, taken from reference TRBV18 and TRBJ1-2): NAGVMQNPRHLVRRRGQEARLRCSPMKGHSHVYWYRQLPEEGLKFMVYLQKENIIDESGMPKERFSAEFPKEGPSILRIQQVVRGDSAAYFCASSPENRARTNYGYTFGSGTRLTVV.

This clonotype has at least ten counts. The chain is built from TRBV28 and TRBJ2-3; 10 nucleotides match TRBD2. Germline V gives CDR1 MDHEN, CDR2 SYDVKM. The V and J ends lost 8 bases and 4 bases, in that order; junction bases with no gene match: 3. There are 13 residues in the CDR3. The chain's CDR3 is CASGSGGADTQYF. The CDR3, as DNA: TGTGCCAGCGGAAGCGGGGGGGCAGATACGCAGTATTTT.

This clonotype was seen many times. This chain uses TRBV6-2 or TRBV6-3 with TRBJ2-7; D perhaps matches TRBD2 (7 bases). The CDR3 contains 13 residues. Germline lookup yields CDR1 MNHEY and CDR2 SVGEGT. Trimming took 8 bases from V and 3 from J, leaving 14 bases between them. CDR3 in DNA: TGTGCCAGCTGGGGGCTAGCGGACTACGAGCAGTACTTC. It is translated as CASWGLADYEQYF.

In its sample, this clonotype was seen many times. The chain has TRBV27 and TRBJ1-5, with D possibly TRBD1 on 5 matching bases. V dropped 2 bases and J dropped 4 bases, with 15 bases sitting between them. Per the germline V gene, CDR1 is MNHEY and CDR2 is SMNVEV (reference sequence). This CDR3 has 16 residues. CDR3 sequence reads: CASSLESGGENQPQHF. The CDR3 DNA sequence: TGTGCCAGCAGTTTAGAGTCGGGAGGGGAGAATCAGCCCCAGCATTTT.

The V call is TRBV7-3, the J call TRBJ2-2, with D possibly TRBD1 on 5 matching bases. V lost 5 bases to trimming and J lost 2 bases, with 18 bases between them. There are 17 residues in the CDR3. Germline CDR1 is SGHTA and CDR2 is FQGTGA. The CDR3 here is CASSLRGAQLNTGELFF. The CDR3 DNA follows: TGTGCCAGCAGCCTTCGTGGGGCCCAACTTAACACCGGGGAGCTGTTTTTT.

This clonotype was picked up many times. The chain's CDR3 is CASSPRTSGSLTGELFF. The CDR3 nucleotides read TGTGCCAGCAGCCCGCGGACTAGCGGGAGTTTAACCGGGGAGCTGTTTTTT. The gene calls are TRBV9 and TRBJ2-2; 13 positions match TRBD2. V was pared by 4 bases and J by 5 bases, with 8 bases of the junction left unmatched. Germline CDR1 SGDLS, CDR2 YYNGEE. The CDR3 spans 17 residues.

This clonotype was recorded at least ten times. The rearrangement uses TRBV24-1 and TRBJ2-3; TRBD2 agrees at 8 bases. The trim removed 6 bases at V and 0 bases at J, leaving 7 bases unmatched. This CDR3 comprises 16 residues. Germline CDR1 and CDR2: KGHDR and SFDVKD. The CDR3 sequence: CATSSGASGSTDTQYF. The DNA for the CDR3 is TGTGCCACCAGTTCAGGGGCTAGCGGGAGCACAGATACGCAGTATTTT.

This clonotype showed up many times. V gene TRBV12-5 combines with J gene TRBJ1-2; 10 nucleotides agree with TRBD1. There are 15 residues in the CDR3. Trimming cost V 3 bases and J 1 base; bases outside gene matches: 2. Looked up from germline, CDR1 is LGHNT and CDR2 is FRNRAP. The CDR3 DNA sequence: TGTGCTAGTGGTTTCGGGACAGGGGATAACTATGGCTACACCTTC. Translating gives CASGFGTGDNYGYTF.

There are many counts of this clonotype. This rearrangement joins TRBV7-3 to TRBJ2-3; 7 bases align to TRBD2. The CDR3 totals 15 residues. V gave up 4 bases and J gave up 4 bases; unmatched junction bases: 8. The V gene's germline CDR1 is SGHTA and CDR2 FQGTGA. The CDR3 nucleotides are TGTGCCAGCAGCTCGACCTCGGGAGGCGCAGATACGCAGTATTTT. Protein: CASSSTSGGADTQYF.

Many counts were recorded for this clonotype. This rearrangement joins TRBV2 to TRBJ2-1; TRBD2 aligns across 7 bases. This CDR3 has 14 amino acids. Germline loops: CDR1 SNHLY, CDR2 FYNNEI. The J segment lost 1 base and the V segment lost 7 bases, leaving 4 bases of the junction unmatched. The CDR3 nucleotides are TGTGCCAGCAATGAGGGACTATCCTACAATGAGCAGTTCTTC. Protein: CASNEGLSYNEQFF.

This clonotype was seen ten or more times. The gene calls are TRBV5-1 and TRBJ1-4; D not resolved. V lost 4 bases and J lost 5, with 15 bases in between. The CDR3 has 15 residues. Germline V gives CDR1 SGHRS, CDR2 YFSETQ. As DNA, the CDR3 is TGCGCCAGCAGCCTCTCCCCTTCAAGGAATGAAAAACTGTTTTTT. Translated: CASSLSPSRNEKLFF.

The chain recombines TRBV19 with TRBJ2-7; D may be TRBD2 (6 bases). V shed 4 bases and J shed 3 bases, with 13 bases lying between them. The CDR3 runs 14 residues. The V gene's germline CDR1 is LNHDA and CDR2 SQIVND (reference sequence). CDR3 residues: CASSTRDLLYEQYF. As DNA, the CDR3 is TGTGCCAGTAGTACGCGGGACCTCCTCTACGAGCAGTACTTC.

This clonotype has ten or more counts. The genes are TRBV27 and TRBJ2-3; D tentatively reads TRBD1 or TRBD2 (7 bases each). V was cut by 8 bases and J by 0 bases, with 21 bases left in between. The CDR3 length is 17 residues. Germline CDR1 is MNHEY and CDR2 is SMNVEV (reference sequence). The CDR3 loop is CASGGDRNIYSTDTQYF. The CDR3 DNA is TGTGCCAGCGGGGGGGACAGAAACATTTATAGCACAGATACGCAGTATTTT.

The table lists this clonotype with many counts. The V call is TRBV11-3, the J call TRBJ2-1; possibly TRBD1 for D (6 bases). In germline, CDR1 is SGHNT, CDR2 YENEEA. This CDR3 region has 15 residues. Deletions cut 5 bases from V and 5 bases from J, with 16 bases between. The CDR3 sequence: CASSPTGIAHNEQFF. The CDR3 DNA follows: TGTGCCAGCAGCCCGACAGGCATCGCGCACAATGAGCAGTTCTTC.

At least ten counts were recorded for this clonotype. V is TRBV12-3 or TRBV12-4 and J is TRBJ2-2; D may be TRBD2 (5 bases). CDR3 length equals 14 residues. Trimming pared 7 bases from V and 6 bases from J, leaving 15 bases between. The CDR3 DNA reads TGTGCCAGCACGGAGGCAGGAAGGGCCGGGGAGCTGTTTTTT. It specifies CASTEAGRAGELFF.

There are a few counts of this clonotype. V and J are TRBV27 and TRBJ2-7, with D maybe TRBD2 (7 bases). The CDR3 length is 17 residues. Germline CDR1 reads MNHEY; CDR2 reads SMNVEV (reference sequence). V was cut by 8 bases and J by 0 bases, with 23 bases left in between. The CDR3: CASSRGRGQGNSYEQYF. Here the CDR3 DNA reads TGTGCCAGCTCACGGGGGCGGGGGCAAGGGAACTCCTACGAGCAGTACTTC.

In this sample, this clonotype turned up many times. The rearrangement links TRBV20-1 to TRBJ1-6; possible D gene TRBD1, 5 bases. Germline-derived CDR1 and CDR2 are DFQATT and SNEGSKA (reference sequence). V shed 6 bases and J shed 5 bases, with 20 bases lying between them. CDR3 length: 16 amino acids. CDR3 loop: CSAEGSSGLDNSPLHF. CDR3 DNA sequence: TGCAGTGCCGAGGGGTCGAGTGGGCTAGATAATTCACCCCTCCACTTT.

This clonotype was recorded many times. The chain combines TRBV5-1 with TRBJ2-7, with 9 bases matching TRBD2. The length of the CDR3 is 18 residues. V gave up 2 bases and J gave up 6 bases; unmatched junction bases: 18. CDR1 and CDR2 (germline): SGHRS, YFSETQ. The DNA of the CDR3 is TGCGCCAGCAGCTTTAACTGGGCTAGCGGGACATCGGTAGCCGAGCAGTACTTC. Translated, it gives CASSFNWASGTSVAEQYF. The full variable domain, with the rest looked up from reference TRBV5-1 and TRBJ2-7, is KAGVTQTPRYLIKTRGQQVTLSCSPISGHRSVSWYQQTPGQGLQFLFEYFSETQRNKGNFPGRFSGRQFSNSRSEMNVSTLELGDSALYLCASSFNWASGTSVAEQYFGPGTRLTVT.

This clonotype was seen ten or more times. The chain has TRBV12-3 or TRBV12-4 and TRBJ1-2, with D hard to call. V was cut by 1 base and J by 4 bases, with 10 bases left in between. This CDR3 has 14 amino acids. This CDR3 reads CASSLGPYFYGYTF. Here the CDR3 DNA reads TGTGCCAGCAGTTTAGGGCCGTACTTCTATGGCTACACCTTC.

This clonotype was seen at least ten times. The chain joins TRBV18 to TRBJ2-7; D is ambiguous. The germline gives CDR1 KGHSH, CDR2 LQKENI. The CDR3 sequence is 14 residues long. V was cut by 3 bases and J by 3 bases, with 12 bases left in between. CDR3 bases: TGTGCCAGCTCACCCGAGAGCTTTTACTACGAGCAGTACTTC. Residues: CASSPESFYYEQYF. Supplemented by reference TRBV18 and TRBJ2-7, the full variable domain reads NAGVMQNPRHLVRRRGQEARLRCSPMKGHSHVYWYRQLPEEGLKFMVYLQKENIIDESGMPKERFSAEFPKEGPSILRIQQVVRGDSAAYFCASSPESFYYEQYFGPGTRLTVT.

This clonotype appeared many times. This chain links TRBV14 with TRBJ1-2, with 7 bases aligning to TRBD1. CDR1 and CDR2 (germline): SGHDN, FVKESK. This CDR3 region has 13 residues. J gave up 6 bases and V 5 bases, and 6 bases lay outside the gene matches. The CDR3 DNA follows: TGTGCCAGCAGCTCAGACAGGGTAAATGGCTACACCTTC. This translates into CASSSDRVNGYTF.

V and J are TRBV20-1 and TRBJ1-2; D is perhaps TRBD1 (5 bases). The CDR3 covers 11 residues. The V end lost 6 bases, the J end lost 2 bases, and 7 bases lay between the germline ends. CDR1 is DFQATT and CDR2 is SNEGSKA in the germline V gene (reference sequence). CDR3 coding DNA: TGCAGTGCCCAGGGAAACTATGGCTACACCTTC. Translated, it gives CSAQGNYGYTF.

This clonotype was detected only a few times. The chain carries TRBV5-4 and TRBJ2-3; 8 bases agree with TRBD2. CDR3 length equals 15 residues. Germline CDR1 and CDR2: SGHNT and YYREEE (reference sequence). V lost 0 bases and J lost 6; bases outside the gene matches: 6. In DNA, the CDR3 is TGTGCCAGCAGCTTGGAAGCGGGAGAGGGGGATACGCAGTATTTT. Its translation is CASSLEAGEGDTQYF.

The chain joins TRBV18 to TRBJ2-4; D may be TRBD1 (6 bases). Germline V CDR1 and CDR2: KGHSH, LQKENI. This CDR3 has 17 residues. The V end was cut by 0 bases, the J end by 3 bases, with 15 bases between. In DNA, the CDR3 is TGTGCCAGCTCACCACCGCAATTGACAGGTTACAAAAACATTCAGTACTTC. Its protein product is CASSPPQLTGYKNIQYF.

This clonotype was detected many times. The chain uses TRBV11-2 and TRBJ1-4, with D unclear. Between the trimmed V and J ends, which lost 2 bases and 6 bases, there was a span of 10 bases. Germline values: CDR1 SGHAT, CDR2 FQNNGV. CDR3 length: 14 amino acids. CDR3 sequence reads: CASSLWFLDEKLFF. As DNA, the CDR3 is TGTGCCAGCAGCTTATGGTTTCTAGATGAAAAACTGTTTTTT.

This clonotype was detected a few times. This sequence joins TRBV19 and TRBJ1-5; no clear D gene. CDR1 is LNHDA, CDR2 SQIVND, per germline (reference sequence). The CDR3 has 15 residues. Trimming pared 5 bases from V and 1 base from J, leaving 12 bases between. The chain's CDR3 is CASSGQGMSNQPQHF. The DNA for the CDR3 is TGTGCCAGTAGTGGCCAAGGGATGAGCAATCAGCCCCAGCATTTT.

This clonotype was seen ten or more times. The V and J genes are TRBV5-6 and TRBJ2-7; D unresolved. This CDR3 region has 15 residues. V was trimmed by 6 bases and J by 7 bases, leaving 23 bases between them. Germline V gene lookup returns CDR1 SGHDT and CDR2 YYEEEE. CDR3 nucleotides: TGTGCCAGCACTGCCCGGTGGCTGAACAGAGGTGAGCAGTACTTC. Its translation: CASTARWLNRGEQYF.